The T cell receptor beta chain described here comes from a study of blood T cells in healthy people across ages. CDR1 is SNHLY and CDR2 is FYNNEI in the germline V gene. The CDR3 sequence is 17 residues long. It was with a sample-barcoded 5' primer and a J-beta primer mix that a second PCR of about 6 to 12 cycles was run. A single record per CDR3 protein comes from TCRdb applying MiXCR to the 5' RACE reads. The sample yields 600,000 to 900,000 distinct CDR3 sequences, about 26% seen once. Every sample gave at least 5 micrograms of total RNA when it was extracted. This clonotype has just a few counts. These same data were also listed under a study on T cells of mothers and their children.

Sequencing used blood. The V and J genes are TRBV2 and TRBJ2-5, with 9 bases identical to TRBD2. Matching the DNA end better, TRBJ2-7 makes the J call doubtful. This clonotype was obtained from a boy aged 5-17 years in good health. DNA of the CDR3: TGTGCCAGCAGTGGGGGTAGCGGGGGCCTTTTCTCCTACGAGCAGTACTTC. The encoded protein is CASSGGSGGLFSYEQYF.